This T cell receptor (beta chain) is from a study of blood T cell repertoires in COVID-19. Study at large: Some COVID-19 samples were acute and others convalescent; all came from the United States, Italy and Spain. T cells, B-cell-depleted T cells, or PBMCs supplied cDNA or gDNA.

This CDR3 comprises 19 residues. TCRdb's table, derived via immunoSEQ multiplex PCR, lists solely in-frame clones and lacks some. Altogether 310,000 or so clones are present, approximately 90% being singletons, with the ten largest covering 1% to 1.3%. Allocation to cohorts depended on clinical history reported by the participants. In Cohort 3, a recovered donor had either two negative PCRs, clearance, or symptom resolution. V gene TRBV21-1 combines with J gene TRBJ2-2; the DNA was not used to check the table's D call, TRBD2. TRBV21-1 counts as a pseudogene. This clonotype was obtained from a woman between 25 and 40 years old who had recovered from COVID-19. The material sequenced was PBMCs or T cells enriched from blood (not recorded which). CDR3 sequence reads: CASSKQQLSTSGSSGELFF. The CDR3 nucleotides read TGTGCCAGCAGTAAGCAGCAACTATCAACTAGCGGGAGCTCCGGGGAGCTGTTTTTT.